These T cell receptor beta chains were read from a single sample in a study of CD4 and CD8 cells across lung adenocarcinoma regions. MiXCR, applied by TCRdb to the PCR reads, yields one record per CDR3 protein. The sample shows under 10,000 distinct CDR3 sequences, 40% to 65% of them seen only once. Sequencing was done on a sample of CD4+ T cells from the margin of a lung tumor. Receptors were obtained from a male donor with lung adenocarcinoma. The CD4 and CD8 labels of this study may be unreliable. Each CDR3 is given with its conserved first and last residue. D genes are given only for firm matches. Clone size is shown for a subset of rows, as once, few, many or a class of expanded clone.

J gene	D gene	clone size	V gene	CDR3 protein	CDR3 DNA
TRBJ2-1	TRBD2	NA	TRBV10-3	CAISDPGGISYNEQFF	TGTGCCATCAGTGACCCGGGAGGTATCTCCTACAATGAGCAGTTCTTC
TRBJ1-4	NA	NA	TRBV4-1	CASSPEDATNEKLFF	TGCGCCAGCAGCCCTGAAGACGCAACTAATGAAAAACTGTTTTTT
TRBJ1-5	TRBD1	medium-sized	TRBV6-1	CASSETGEGNQPQHF	TGTGCCAGCAGTGAGACAGGGGAGGGCAATCAGCCCCAGCATTTT
TRBJ2-5	TRBD1	many	TRBV4-1	CASRKDRVGMETQYF	TGCGCCAGCAGAAAGGACAGGGTGGGGATGGAGACCCAGTACTTC
TRBJ1-2	NA	medium-sized	TRBV6-1	CASSESEGDWNYGYTF	TGTGCCAGCAGTGAAAGTGAGGGGGACTGGAACTATGGCTACACCTTC
TRBJ2-7	NA	NA	TRBV10-2	CASSNFYEQYF	TGCGCCAGCAGTAACTTTTACGAGCAGTACTTC
TRBJ2-5	NA	NA	TRBV27	CASRPGGGATGRGQETQYF	TGTGCCAGCCGCCCTGGAGGGGGGGCGACAGGCCGGGGCCAAGAGACGCAGTACTTC
TRBJ2-1	TRBD1	NA	TRBV5-1	CASSYRAGGSYNEQFF	TGCGCCAGCAGCTATAGGGCAGGGGGCTCCTACAATGAGCAGTTCTTC
TRBJ2-1	NA	few	TRBV10-2	CASSSGTSIGQFF	TGCGCCAGCAGTTCCGGGACCAGCATTGGGCAGTTCTTC
TRBJ2-1	NA	medium-sized	TRBV7-2	CASSPGSGSYNEQFF	TGTGCCAGCAGCCCCGGGAGCGGGTCCTACAATGAGCAGTTCTTC
TRBJ2-5	NA	NA	TRBV6-1	CASSDRGARNEQYF	TGTGCCAGCAGTGACCGGGGGGCCAGGAATGAGCAGTACTTC
TRBJ2-7	TRBD1	NA	TRBV6-1	CASISWGTGTYEQYF	TGTGCCAGCATCTCCTGGGGGACAGGGACCTACGAGCAGTACTTC
TRBJ2-4	TRBD2	NA	TRBV6-1	CASSHTYPGLAGGEGKNIQYF	TGTGCCAGCAGCCATACATACCCGGGGCTAGCGGGAGGAGAGGGCAAAAACATTCAGTACTTC
TRBJ2-7	TRBD2	medium-sized	TRBV6-1	CASSEPPSSGGRREQYF	TGTGCCAGCAGTGAACCCCCGTCTTCGGGAGGGCGTCGCGAGCAGTACTTC
TRBJ2-3	NA	NA	TRBV6-1	CASRAGCGTDTQYF	TGTGCCAGCAGGGCGGGGTGTGGGACAGACACGCAGTATTTC
TRBJ2-1	NA	many	TRBV30	CAWSAGDEQFF	TGTGCCTGGAGTGCAGGGGATGAGCAGTTCTTC
TRBJ2-4	NA	medium-sized	TRBV6-1	CASSDRGGNIQYF	TGTGCCAGCAGTGACAGGGGTGGAAACATTCAGTACTTC
TRBJ1-6	NA	NA	TRBV27	CASARVNSPLHF	TGTGCCAGCGCGAGGGTCAATTCACCCCTCCACTTT
TRBJ2-1	TRBD1	NA	TRBV30	CAWSAMDRGLNEQFF	TGTGCCTGGAGTGCCATGGACAGGGGGCTGAACGAGCAGTTCTTC
TRBJ2-4	NA	NA	TRBV10-1	CASSEGLGGKNTQYF	TGCGCCAGCAGTGAGGGGCTGGGAGGCAAAAACACTCAGTATTTC
TRBJ2-6	TRBD1	NA	TRBV27	CASSSPAGQGASGANVLTF	TGTGCCAGCAGTTCCCCCGCGGGACAGGGGGCATCTGGGGCCAACGTCCTGACTTTC
TRBJ2-1	NA	NA	TRBV6-1	CASTVFSYNEQFF	TGTGCCAGCACGGTGTTCTCCTACAATGAGCAGTTCTTC
TRBJ2-5	TRBD1	many	TRBV27	CASRRTGGETQYF	TGTGCCAGCAGGAGAACAGGGGGGGAGACCCAGTACTTC
TRBJ2-1	NA	once	TRBV9	CASSVSMDSYNEQFF	TGTGCCAGCAGCGTATCTATGGATTCCTACAATGAGCAGTTCTTC
TRBJ2-4	TRBD2	NA	TRBV27	CASRPVGRAGGLRAKNMQYF	TGTGCCAGCAGGCCGGTGGGACGAGCGGGGGGGCTGAGAGCCAAAAACATGCAGTACTTC
TRBJ2-4	TRBD1	NA	TRBV6-4	CASSLTAARGLWAKNMQYF	TGTGCCAGCAGTCTCACGGCGGCTAGGGGGCTATGGGCCAAAAATATGCAGTATTTC
TRBJ2-2	TRBD2	few	TRBV20-1	CSAREGGRGDTGELFF	TGCAGTGCTAGAGAGGGCGGGAGAGGGGACACCGGGGAGCTGTTTTTT
TRBJ2-7	NA	few	TRBV6-1	CASRPGTHYEQYF	TGTGCCAGCAGACCGGGCACCCACTACGAGCAGTACTTC
TRBJ2-3	NA	NA	TRBV6-1	CASSVPSQWAKDTQYF	TGTGCCAGCAGTGTCCCCAGTCAGTGGGCCAAAGATACGCAGTATTTT
TRBJ2-7	NA	NA	TRBV6-1	CASSEGLVIYEQYF	TGTGCCAGCAGTGAAGGACTAGTCATCTACGAGCAGTACTTC
TRBJ2-7	TRBD2	NA	TRBV6-1	CASSVDGGVYEQYF	TGTGCCAGCAGTGTGGACGGGGGGGTGTACGAGCAGTACTTC
TRBJ2-7	TRBD2	medium-sized	TRBV6-1	CASAEREGYEQYF	TGTGCCAGCGCTGAGCGGGAGGGGTACGAGCAGTACTTC
TRBJ2-5	NA	medium-sized	TRBV6-1	CASRRAGVETQYF	TGTGCCAGCAGAAGAGCAGGGGTCGAGACCCAGTACTTC
TRBJ2-3	NA	NA	TRBV5-1	CASSFSESTDTQYF	TGCGCCAGCAGCTTCAGCGAAAGCACAGATACGCAGTATTTT
TRBJ2-1	NA	medium-sized	TRBV10-3	CAISERASDEQFF	TGTGCCATCAGTGAGCGAGCTAGCGATGAGCAGTTCTTC
TRBJ2-5	TRBD2	NA	TRBV7-2	CASSSYSGPQETQYF	TGTGCCAGCAGCTCCTATAGCGGGCCACAAGAGACCCAGTACTTC
TRBJ2-4	TRBD2	NA	TRBV6-1	CASSENLAGDKYF	TGTGCCAGCAGTGAAAATCTAGCGGGAGATAAATACTTC
TRBJ2-1	NA	few	TRBV10-3	CASSESPEHEQFF	TGTGCCAGCAGTGAGTCACCGGAACATGAGCAGTTCTTC
TRBJ2-3	NA	NA	TRBV7-6	CASSLVSGLSAQHMQYF	TGTGCCAGCAGCTTAGTCTCGGGGCTGTCTGCACAGCATATGCAGTATTTC
TRBJ2-1	TRBD2	NA	TRBV6-5	CASSYRTSGRSNEQFF	TGTGCCAGCAGTTACCGGACTAGCGGGAGATCCAATGAGCAGTTCTTC
TRBJ2-1	TRBD2	NA	TRBV12-5	CASGPSGRSSNEQFF	TGTGCTAGTGGTCCTAGCGGGAGGTCTTCCAATGAGCAGTTCTTC
TRBJ2-5	NA	NA	TRBV27	CASSLDRSHGETQYF	TGTGCCAGCAGTTTAGACAGGAGCCACGGGGAGACCCAGTACTTC
TRBJ2-1	NA	many	TRBV7-9	CASSFNRGFDEQFF	TGTGCCAGCAGCTTTAACCGGGGTTTCGATGAGCAGTTCTTC
TRBJ1-3	TRBD1	many	TRBV28	CASSVAGQGAGNTIYF	TGTGCCAGCAGTGTTGCGGGACAGGGGGCTGGAAACACCATATATTTT
TRBJ2-7	TRBD2	NA	TRBV6-1	CASSGGQRERDYEQYF	TGTGCCAGCAGTGGGGGCCAGCGGGAGAGAGATTACGAGCAGTACTTC
TRBJ1-3	NA	many	TRBV27	CASSPTGYGNTIYF	TGTGCCAGCAGTCCAACAGGGTACGGAAACACCATATATTTT
TRBJ2-3	NA	NA	TRBV12-3/TRBV12-4	CASRAVSTDAQYF	TGTGCCAGCAGGGCTGTGAGCACAGATGCGCAGTATTTT
TRBJ2-1	TRBD2	few	TRBV6-1	CASSTTSVVEQFF	TGTGCCAGCAGCACAACTAGCGTGGTTGAGCAGTTCTTC
TRBJ2-1	NA	medium-sized	TRBV27	CASSLSLPNYNEQFF	TGTGCCAGCAGTTTGAGTCTACCCAACTACAATGAGCAGTTCTTC
TRBJ1-4	TRBD1	NA	TRBV27	CASSYRQGGGATNEKLFF	TGTGCCAGCAGTTACCGACAGGGAGGAGGAGCAACTAATGAAAAACTGTTTTTT
TRBJ2-1	TRBD1	NA	TRBV6-1	CASSDGTGGHNEQFF	TGTGCCAGCAGTGATGGGACAGGGGGTCACAATGAGCAGTTCTTC
TRBJ2-1	NA	NA	TRBV7-6	CANSASGRNNEQFF	TGTGCCAACAGCGCGAGTGGAAGAAACAATGAGCAGTTCTTC
TRBJ2-3	NA	NA	TRBV6-1	CASSTSSLADTQYF	TGTGCCAGCAGTACCTCTTCACTCGCAGATACGCAGTATTTT
TRBJ2-7	NA	large	TRBV27	CASSLTGTNSYNEQYF	TGTGCCAGCAGTTTAACCGGGACAAACTCCTACAATGAGCAGTACTTC
TRBJ2-3	TRBD2	NA	TRBV6-1	CASHIAGGGDTQYF	TGTGCCAGCCACATAGCGGGGGGGGGAGATACGCAGTATTTT
TRBJ1-2	NA	large	TRBV6-5	CASLRGDTQSNYGYTF	TGTGCCAGCCTCCGGGGTGATACCCAATCTAACTATGGCTACACCTTC
TRBJ2-2	TRBD1	few	TRBV6-1	CASTRTGLDTGELFF	TGTGCCAGCACCCGGACAGGGCTGGACACCGGGGAGCTGTTTTTT
TRBJ2-1	TRBD1	NA	TRBV20-1	CSGIGGIAYNEQFF	TGCAGTGGGATAGGGGGCATAGCCTACAATGAGCAGTTCTTC
TRBJ2-5	NA	NA	TRBV6-1	CARGEAGRDQDTQYF	TGTGCCAGGGGTGAGGCGGGCCGGGACCAAGATACCCAGTACTTT
TRBJ2-4	TRBD2	NA	TRBV27	CASSLRAGRENIQYF	TGTGCCAGCAGTTTAAGAGCGGGGAGGGAGAACATTCAGTACTTC